The clone carrying this T cell receptor beta chain came up many times. Trimming cost V 4 bases and J 5 bases; bases outside gene matches: 10. Germline CDR1 reads LGHNA; CDR2 reads YSLEER. The CDR3 runs 17 residues. The data were obtained in a study of T cells in Graves' hyperthyroidism and ophthalmopathy. RNA transcripts yielded amplified TCR beta CDR3 regions. HTBI primers were the set used in a first-round RT-PCR of the TCR CDR3. TCRdb reprocessed the multiplex PCR reads with MiXCR, giving one entry per CDR3 protein. The sample lists roughly 500,000 distinct CDR3 sequences, roughly 13% seen once, with roughly 5.5% in the top ten.

This clonotype originated in a woman between 25 and 40 years old with Graves' hyperthyroidism that later progressed to Graves' ophthalmopathy. Input material: blood. The chain recombines TRBV4-3 with TRBJ2-2; 10 positions agree with TRBD2. The CDR3 loop is CASSRRTSGLQTGELFF. The CDR3 nucleotides read TGCGCCAGCAGCCGCCGGACTAGCGGACTCCAGACCGGGGAGCTGTTTTTT.